This is a list of T cell receptor beta chains from one sample in a study of blood T cell repertoires in COVID-19. Assay used: immunoSEQ multiplex PCR; TCRdb lists only in-frame clones, some missing. The sample carries approximately 500,000 clones, roughly 90% recorded once. The specimen was PBMCs or T cells enriched from blood (not recorded which). Source of these receptors: a woman in her thirties or forties who had recovered from COVID-19. Both conserved end residues are part of each CDR3. A D gene is named only where the DNA matches it firmly. The size field is filled for only some rows; it gives once, few, many or a size class.

abundance,v_gene,d_gene,j_gene,CDR3aa,CDR3nt
once,TRBV21-1,-,TRBJ1-4,CASSKGAGGLTGTNEKLFF,TGTGCCAGCAGCAAAGGGGCCGGAGGGCTCACGGGGACTAATGAAAAACTGTTTTTT
few,TRBV5-6,-,TRBJ1-5,CASSFSVTALQDSNQPQHF,TGTGCCAGCAGCTTTAGTGTGACAGCATTACAGGATAGCAATCAGCCCCAGCATTTT
-,TRBV18,TRBD2,TRBJ2-1,CASSPRREPLAGEFPYNEQFF,TGTGCCAGCTCACCACGGCGTGAGCCGTTAGCGGGAGAATTTCCCTACAATGAGCAGTTCTTC
-,TRBV6-5,-,TRBJ1-2,CASSYAGPGRSGYTF,TGTGCCAGCAGTTACGCCGGCCCGGGGAGGAGTGGCTACACCTTC
-,TRBV5-1,-,TRBJ1-1,CASSFNTNTEAFF,TGCGCCAGCAGCTTCAACACGAACACTGAAGCTTTCTTT
few,TRBV4-2,-,TRBJ1-1,CASSQDAREGTEAFF,TGTGCCAGCAGCCAAGATGCGAGGGAGGGCACTGAAGCTTTCTTT
-,TRBV5-5,-,TRBJ1-5,CASSWTAGYSNQPQHF,TGTGCCAGCAGCTGGACGGCGGGATATAGCAATCAGCCCCAGCATTTT
-,TRBV19,TRBD1,TRBJ1-1,CASSPLRLRGTGGTEAFF,TGTGCCAGTAGCCCCTTAAGACTCCGTGGGACAGGGGGCACTGAAGCTTTCTTT
-,TRBV7-6,-,TRBJ2-1,CASSLDLWEETSGEQFF,TGTGCCAGCAGCTTAGATCTCTGGGAGGAGACCTCGGGTGAGCAGTTCTTC
once,TRBV7-7,TRBD2,TRBJ2-5,CASSFRAGVYEETQYF,TGTGCCAGCAGCTTCCGAGCGGGAGTGTATGAAGAGACCCAGTACTTC
-,TRBV5-6,-,TRBJ1-2,CASSLRTRGNYGYTF,TGTGCCAGCAGCTTAAGGACAAGGGGGAACTATGGCTACACCTTC
-,TRBV9,TRBD1,TRBJ2-1,CASSVDGRGWSDNEQFF,TGTGCCAGCAGCGTAGATGGCAGGGGGTGGTCAGACAATGAGCAGTTCTTC
-,TRBV4-3,-,TRBJ2-1,CASSQESVVYNEQFF,TGCGCCAGCAGCCAAGAATCCGTCGTCTACAATGAGCAGTTCTTC
-,TRBV3-1/TRBV3-2,TRBD2,TRBJ2-1,CASSQVGSGRARNEQFF,TGTGCCAGCAGCCAGGTTGGGAGCGGGAGGGCTAGGAATGAGCAGTTCTTC
once,TRBV18,TRBD1,TRBJ2-3,CASSQLQGTDTQYF,TGTGCCAGCTCACAACTACAGGGGACAGATACGCAGTATTTT
-,TRBV19,TRBD2,TRBJ2-1,CASSISPTLLAGTYNEQFF,TGTGCCAGTAGTATATCCCCCACTTTACTAGCGGGAACCTACAATGAGCAGTTCTTC
-,TRBV27,TRBD2,TRBJ2-7,CASSLTSGSSYEQYF,TGTGCCAGCAGTTTAACTAGCGGGAGCTCCTACGAGCAGTACTTC